Following are 15 T cell receptor beta chains from one sample sequenced in a study of T cell responses to AZD1222 COVID-19 vaccine. Method: immunoSEQ multiplex PCR; TCRdb's copy keeps in-frame clones and lacks some. The table has roughly 85,000 clones, around 90% seen once. Sequenced here: peripheral blood, sampled on day 0 of MenACWY control vaccination. These receptors originate from an adult in good health.

The chain employs TRBV9 and TRBJ1-1; no definite D call. Trimming stripped 2 bases from V and 0 bases from J, with 8 bases between. This CDR3 spans 14 amino acids. Germline V gives CDR1 SGDLS, CDR2 YYNGEE. CDR3 nucleotide sequence: TGTGCCAGCAGCGTTACGGGCATGAACACTGAAGCTTTCTTT. Translation: CASSVTGMNTEAFF.

This sequence joins TRBV7-9 and TRBJ1-2; 10 bases match TRBD1. CDR3 length: 13 residues. J lost 8 bases, V lost 5 bases, and 5 bases had no gene match. Germline CDR1 SEHNR, CDR2 FQNEAQ (reference sequence). The CDR3 DNA is TGTGCCAGCAGCAAGGGACAGGGGTACGGCTACACCTTC. Translation: CASSKGQGYGYTF.

The chain is built from TRBV18 and TRBJ2-5; possible D gene TRBD2, 6 bases. The germline V gene has CDR1 KGHSH and CDR2 LQKENI. The CDR3 has 17 residues. The germline V and J ends were trimmed by 4 bases and 3 bases, with 21 bases remaining between them. This CDR3 reads CASSRSPTLPGEETQYF. DNA of the CDR3: TGTGCCAGCTCACGCTCGCCCACTCTCCCGGGGGAAGAGACCCAGTACTTC. The variable domain in full, completed from reference TRBV18 and TRBJ2-5, reads NAGVMQNPRHLVRRRGQEARLRCSPMKGHSHVYWYRQLPEEGLKFMVYLQKENIIDESGMPKERFSAEFPKEGPSILRIQQVVRGDSAAYFCASSRSPTLPGEETQYFGPGTRLLVL.

The chain is built from TRBV7-9 and TRBJ1-1; 7 positions match TRBD1. V shed 1 base and J 4 bases; nucleotides not matched to a gene: 12. Germline CDR1 SEHNR, CDR2 FQNEAQ (reference sequence). The CDR3 contains 17 residues. CDR3 residues: CASSLGTGVGRITEAFF. In DNA form, the CDR3 reads TGTGCCAGCAGCTTAGGGACAGGTGTGGGGAGAATCACTGAAGCTTTCTTT.

The chain combines TRBV6-5 with TRBJ2-3, with TRBD2 matching over 7 bases. The V gene end was trimmed by 6 bases and the J gene end by 3 bases; junction bases not matched to a gene: 6. Germline loops: CDR1 MNHEY, CDR2 SVGAGI. CDR3 length equals 14 residues. Written as DNA, the CDR3 is TGTGCCAGCAGCGGGGGGTCGGGAACAGATACGCAGTATTTT. It codes for CASSGGSGTDTQYF.

The V and J genes are TRBV30 and TRBJ1-2; 10 bases agree with TRBD1. This CDR3 has 13 amino acids. The V gene end was trimmed by 4 bases and the J gene end by 8 bases; junction bases not matched to a gene: 7. Germline V lookup: CDR1 GTSNPN, CDR2 SVGIG (reference sequence). CDR3 in amino acids: CAWMGQGIVGYTF. The CDR3 region has the DNA TGTGCCTGGATGGGACAGGGGATCGTCGGCTACACCTTC.

CDR3 DNA sequence: TGTGCCAGCAGCCTCGGAAGTGAAAACTATGGCTACACCTTC. It encodes CASSLGSENYGYTF. The chain joins TRBV4-2 to TRBJ1-2; D gene unclear. Trimming pared 4 bases from V and 2 bases from J, leaving 11 bases between. The CDR3 is 14 residues long. In germline, CDR1 is LGHNA, CDR2 YNFKEQ.

The chain joins TRBV4-2 to TRBJ2-7; TRBD1 or TRBD2 may be the D gene (6 bases each). In germline, CDR1 is LGHNA, CDR2 YNFKEQ. The CDR3 length is 16 residues. V lost 0 bases and J 7 bases, leaving 19 bases between the germline ends. CDR3 sequence reads: CASSQDGGQRLGEQYF. The CDR3 DNA is TGTGCCAGCAGCCAAGATGGGGGGCAGCGGTTGGGAGAGCAGTACTTC.

This clone has just one count. V is TRBV6-5 and J is TRBJ1-5, with D hard to call. The CDR3 sequence is 13 residues long. V was clipped by 6 bases and J by 0 bases, with 6 bases between them. The germline gives CDR1 MNHEY, CDR2 SVGAGI. The CDR3 DNA sequence: TGTGCCAGCAGCGGAAGTAGCAATCAGCCCCAGCATTTT. As protein: CASSGSSNQPQHF.

J is TRBJ1-1 and V is TRBV4-3; D is uncertain. Trimming shortened V by 0 bases and J by 2 bases, and 10 bases separated the two germline ends. The CDR3 spans 15 residues. Germline CDR1 reads LGHNA; CDR2 reads YSLEER. Written as DNA, the CDR3 is TGCGCCAGCAGCCAAGAGTGGCCCCCTAACACTGAAGCTTTCTTT. Translation: CASSQEWPPNTEAFF.

The rearrangement joins TRBV19 to TRBJ1-6; the D is unclear. The CDR3 loop spans 14 amino acids. Trimming stripped 10 bases from V and 7 bases from J, with 17 bases between. Germline-derived CDR1 and CDR2 are LNHDA and SQIVND (reference sequence). The CDR3 sequence is CATADPGENSPLHF. The CDR3 DNA reads as TGTGCCACTGCGGACCCCGGGGAGAATTCACCCCTCCACTTT.

This sequence joins TRBV6-6 and TRBJ2-7; D may be TRBD2 (5 bases). The ends were cut back, 5 bases at V and 6 bases at J, with 14 bases in the middle. This CDR3 region has 13 residues. From germline, CDR1 is MNHNY and CDR2 SVGAGI (reference sequence). The CDR3 DNA sequence: TGTGCCAGCAGTACGCCGGGGTGGGCCGAGCAGTACTTC. It yields the protein CASSTPGWAEQYF.

This chain joins TRBV9 and TRBJ2-1; 9 bases are a match to TRBD2. CDR1 and CDR2 from the germline V gene are SGDLS and YYNGEE. The CDR3 length is 18 residues. The ends lost 4 bases at V and 5 bases at J; junction bases unmatched: 16. CDR3 nucleotides: TGTGCCAGCAGCCCAAGAGGTCTAGCGGGAAAGAGGGACAATGAGCAGTTCTTC. Translation gives CASSPRGLAGKRDNEQFF.

The V call is TRBV9, the J call TRBJ2-1; D is unclear. CDR1 is SGDLS, CDR2 YYNGEE, per germline. V was shortened by 0 bases and J by 9 bases, with 7 bases between the two germline ends. The CDR3 covers 12 residues. The CDR3 region is CASSVESGEQFF. The DNA for the CDR3 is TGTGCCAGCAGCGTAGAATCAGGTGAGCAGTTCTTC.

The rearrangement joins TRBV19 to TRBJ2-7; no firm D call. V lost 5 bases to trimming and J lost 0 bases, with 14 bases between them. Germline values: CDR1 LNHDA, CDR2 SQIVND (reference sequence). The CDR3 spans 15 residues. As DNA, the CDR3 is TGTGCCAGTAGTCCTGTGGACCGAGCCTCCTACGAGCAGTACTTC. Protein product: CASSPVDRASYEQYF.